This is a list of T cell receptor beta chains from one sample in a study of regulatory T cells in long-lasting Graves disease. From the multiplex PCR reads, TCRdb called clonotypes with MiXCR, one entry per CDR3 protein. The table has some 420,000 distinct CDR3 sequences, 20% to 25% seen once. Specimen: peripheral blood mononuclear cells (PBMCs), collected when the disease was refractory, from a patient treated with antithyroid drugs. The source is a female donor with Graves disease. CDR3s include the opening cysteine and the closing phenylalanine or tryptophan. D genes are given only for firm matches. Clone size appears in some rows only: once, few, many, or a class for an expanded clone.

v_gene	j_gene	abundance	d_gene	CDR3nt	CDR3aa
TRBV11-2	TRBJ1-1	many	.	TGTGCCAGCAGCCTATGGACGGCGAACACTGAAGCTTTCTTT	CASSLWTANTEAFF
TRBV12-3/TRBV12-4	TRBJ1-4	few	.	TGTGCCAGCAGTTTAAAGGGACTTACTAATGAAAAACTGTTTTTT	CASSLKGLTNEKLFF
TRBV6-2/TRBV6-3	TRBJ2-1	.	.	TGTGCCAGCAGCTCCCTTGGGGGGCGCGTGGATGAGCAGTTCTTC	CASSSLGGRVDEQFF
TRBV25-1	TRBJ1-1	.	.	TGTGCCAGCAGTGGAAGGGTATTGGTTGAAGCTTTCTTT	CASSGRVLVEAFF
TRBV19	TRBJ2-2	many	TRBD1	TGTGCCAGTAGTCCGTCCTCGGGACAGGGGCGAGCCGGGGAGCTGTTTTTT	CASSPSSGQGRAGELFF
TRBV27	TRBJ2-7	.	.	TGTGCCAGCAGCCCCCCGACGGCCACCTACGAGCAGTACTTC	CASSPPTATYEQYF
TRBV7-2	TRBJ2-7	many	.	TGTGCCAGCAGCACTCGCTCGGGACGGGAATACGAGCAGTACTTC	CASSTRSGREYEQYF
TRBV5-6	TRBJ2-5	.	.	TGTGCCAGCAGCTTGGTTGGCGCGCACCAAGAGACCCAGTACTTC	CASSLVGAHQETQYF
TRBV28	TRBJ2-5	many	TRBD2	TGTGCCAGCAGTTTATGGGGACCTCGACTAGCGGGAGTGGAGACCCAGTACTTC	CASSLWGPRLAGVETQYF
TRBV6-2/TRBV6-3	TRBJ2-2	many	.	TGTGCCAGCAGTTACGTACTAGAGAACACCGGGGAGCTGTTTTTT	CASSYVLENTGELFF
TRBV11-2	TRBJ1-1	many	TRBD1	TGTGCCAGCAGCCACCCCGGGACAGGGAGGCACACTGAAGCTTTCTTT	CASSHPGTGRHTEAFF
TRBV7-3	TRBJ1-1	once	.	TGTGCCAGCAGCTTGGGGCATGGCACTGAAGCTTTCTTT	CASSLGHGTEAFF
TRBV2	TRBJ2-5	many	.	TGTGCCAGCAGTAAGCGGGAAGAGACCCAGTACTTC	CASSKREETQYF
TRBV28	TRBJ2-4	many	.	TGTGCCAGCAGTTTACCTAGGGGAGACATTCAGTACTTC	CASSLPRGDIQYF